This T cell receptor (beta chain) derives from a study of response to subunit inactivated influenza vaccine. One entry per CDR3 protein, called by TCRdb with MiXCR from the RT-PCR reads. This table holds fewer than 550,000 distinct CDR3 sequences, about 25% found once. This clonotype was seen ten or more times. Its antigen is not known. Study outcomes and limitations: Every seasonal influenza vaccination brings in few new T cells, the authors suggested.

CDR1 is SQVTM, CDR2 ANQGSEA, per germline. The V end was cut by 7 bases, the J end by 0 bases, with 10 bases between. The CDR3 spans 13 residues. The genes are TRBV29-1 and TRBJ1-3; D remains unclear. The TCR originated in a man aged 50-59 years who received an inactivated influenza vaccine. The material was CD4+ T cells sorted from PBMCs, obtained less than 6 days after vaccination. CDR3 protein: CSGTAHSGNTIYF. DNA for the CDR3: TGCAGCGGGACCGCTCACTCTGGAAACACCATATATTTT. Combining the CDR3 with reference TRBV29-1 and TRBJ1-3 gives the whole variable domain SAVISQKPSRDICQRGTSLTIQCQVDSQVTMMFWYRQQPGQSLTLIATANQGSEATYESGFVIDKFPISRPNLTFSTLTVSNMSPEDSSIYLCSGTAHSGNTIYFGEGSWLTVV.